The 23 T cell receptor beta chains presented below share a single source sample, sequenced in a study of blood T cell repertoires in COVID-19. Clones were sequenced by immunoSEQ multiplex PCR, and TCRdb holds only the in-frame ones, with some missing. This sample has approximately 170,000 clones, with approximately 85% found just once. Sequencing was performed on peripheral blood. The origin of the receptors is a man at least 80 years old with COVID-19, enrolled during active disease.

CDR3 residues: CASSSDSSNTEAFF. In DNA form, the CDR3 reads TGTGCCAGCTCTTCTGACTCCTCGAACACTGAAGCTTTCTTT. The chain uses TRBV18 and TRBJ1-1; D call uncertain. Germline assignment: CDR1 KGHSH and CDR2 LQKENI. Trimming took off 6 bases at V and 1 base at J, with 12 bases between the two ends. CDR3 length: 14 residues.

The chain employs TRBV5-8 and TRBJ2-5; 8 nucleotides align to TRBD1. V lost 3 bases, J lost 1 base, and 8 bases stayed unmatched. Germline assignment: CDR1 SGHTS and CDR2 YDEGEE. This CDR3 is 16 amino acids long. For the CDR3, the DNA is TGTGCCAGCAGCTCATTCGGACAGGGCCTCCAAGAGACCCAGTACTTC. Its translation: CASSSFGQGLQETQYF.

The CDR3 region is CASSATGGYNEQFF. The CDR3, as DNA: TGTGCCAGCAGCGCAACAGGGGGTTACAATGAGCAGTTCTTC. The chain couples TRBV11-1 to TRBJ2-1, with 8 bases that match TRBD1. The CDR3 runs to 14 residues. The ends lost 5 bases at V and 4 bases at J; junction bases unmatched: 4. CDR1 and CDR2 from the germline V gene are SGHAT and FQDESV (reference sequence).

The V and J genes are TRBV11-2 and TRBJ1-6, with TRBD1 matching over 7 bases. Trimming removed 1 base from V and 11 bases from J; junction bases left unmatched: 8. The CDR3 runs 15 residues. Germline CDR1 is SGHAT and CDR2 is FQNNGV. The CDR3 protein is CASSLVGTVQAPLHF. CDR3 sequence (DNA): TGTGCCAGCAGCTTAGTTGGGACAGTCCAGGCACCCCTCCACTTT.

A note on this clone: Relative to the germline gene, one junction end is altered; a read error may explain this. This chain connects TRBV5-1 to TRBJ2-7, with TRBD2 matching 8 bases. This CDR3 is built from 14 residues. Per germline, CDR1 SGHRS and CDR2 YFSETQ. The CDR3 sequence: CASGLSGGDYEQYF. The CDR3, as DNA: TGCGCCAGCGGCTTAAGCGGGGGAGACTACGAGCAGTACTTC. Full variable domain (rest looked up from reference TRBV5-1 and TRBJ2-7): KAGVTQTPRYLIKTRGQQVTLSCSPISGHRSVSWYQQTPGQGLQFLFEYFSETQRNKGNFPGRFSGRQFSNSRSEMNVSTLELGDSALYLCASGLSGGDYEQYFGPGTRLTVT.

The chain has TRBV7-2 and TRBJ1-2; D might be TRBD1 (5 bases). V lost 1 base and J 7 bases, leaving 22 bases between the germline ends. From germline, CDR1 is SGHTA and CDR2 FQGNSA. The CDR3 extends over 17 amino acids. This chain's CDR3 is CASSLGDARALVRGYTF. The CDR3 coding sequence is TGTGCCAGCAGCTTAGGGGATGCCAGGGCGCTAGTCCGTGGCTACACCTTC.

DNA of the CDR3: TGTGCCATCAGATCGGACCAGGGACAGCACGGGGCCAACGTCCTGACTTTC. Translated: CAIRSDQGQHGANVLTF. This rearrangement joins TRBV10-3 to TRBJ2-6, with 7 bases that match TRBD1. Per the germline V gene, CDR1 is ENHRY and CDR2 is SYGVKD. This CDR3 spans 17 amino acids. Trimming removed 6 bases from V and 4 bases from J; junction bases left unmatched: 12.

The chain joins TRBV15 to TRBJ1-1; a possible D gene is TRBD1 (5 bases). The length of the CDR3 is 15 residues. Germline CDR1 and CDR2: LNHNV and YYDKDF (reference sequence). Trimming left V 4 bases short and J 1 base short, with 13 bases between. CDR3 amino acids: CATSKGLGGNTEAFF. The CDR3 nucleotides are TGTGCCACCAGCAAGGGACTAGGAGGGAACACTGAAGCTTTCTTT.

This chain uses TRBV5-1 with TRBJ1-5; D remains ambiguous. This CDR3 is 13 amino acids long. Between the trimmed V and J ends, which lost 5 bases and 0 bases, there was a span of 6 bases. Germline-derived CDR1 and CDR2 are SGHRS and YFSETQ. This chain's CDR3 is CASRADSNQPQHF. The CDR3 DNA sequence: TGCGCCAGCAGAGCCGATAGCAATCAGCCCCAGCATTTT. The entire variable domain, with the rest obtained from reference TRBV5-1 and TRBJ1-5, is as follows: KAGVTQTPRYLIKTRGQQVTLSCSPISGHRSVSWYQQTPGQGLQFLFEYFSETQRNKGNFPGRFSGRQFSNSRSEMNVSTLELGDSALYLCASRADSNQPQHFGDGTRLSIL.

The chain couples TRBV7-9 to TRBJ2-5; TRBD1 matches at 8 bases. Germline CDR1 and CDR2: SEHNR and FQNEAQ (reference sequence). This CDR3 contains 16 residues. With 5 bases clipped from V and 3 bases from J, the junction kept 11 bases outside the gene matches. The CDR3 DNA follows: TGTGCCAGCAGCCCCCGAGGCAGGGGGCGCGAAGAGACCCAGTACTTC. Its protein product is CASSPRGRGREETQYF.

This chain links TRBV3-1 (or the pseudogene TRBV3-2) with TRBJ1-2; TRBD1 might be the D (6 bases). Germline loops: CDR1 LGHDT, CDR2 YNNKEL (reference sequence). The ends were cut back, 1 base at V and 3 bases at J, with 12 bases in the middle. This CDR3 contains 15 residues. This chain's CDR3 is CASSQGWQGHYGYTF. CDR3 sequence (DNA): TGTGCCAGCAGCCAAGGGTGGCAGGGGCACTATGGCTACACCTTC.

This chain links TRBV6-5 with TRBJ2-1; the D gene is possibly TRBD1 (5 bases). Germline V CDR1 and CDR2: MNHEY, SVGAGI. V was pared by 11 bases and J by 4 bases, with 15 bases between. The CDR3 consists of 13 residues. The CDR3 is CAAEIPGYNEQFF. CDR3 DNA sequence: TGTGCCGCCGAAATTCCAGGGTACAATGAGCAGTTCTTC.

The gene calls are TRBV6-6 and TRBJ1-1; TRBD1 matches 7 bases. This CDR3 spans 14 amino acids. Germline CDR1 and CDR2: MNHNY and SVGAGI (reference sequence). After removal of 7 bases from V and 4 bases from J, the junction contained 9 bases not matched to a gene. The CDR3 coding sequence is TGTGCCAGCAAACCCACAGGGGCGGGCACTGAAGCTTTCTTT. Its translation is CASKPTGAGTEAFF.

The rearrangement uses TRBV28 and TRBJ1-6; TRBD1 agrees at 7 bases. The CDR3 covers 15 residues. J gave up 6 bases and V 1 base, and 3 bases lay outside the gene matches. Germline values: CDR1 MDHEN, CDR2 SYDVKM. The CDR3 sequence is CASSLSDRVNSPLHF. The CDR3 DNA reads as TGTGCCAGCAGTTTATCCGACAGGGTTAATTCACCCCTCCACTTT.

This chain joins TRBV7-9 and TRBJ1-2; TRBD1 matches 12 bases. Per germline, CDR1 SEHNR and CDR2 FQNEAQ (reference sequence). J gave up 6 bases and V 2 bases, and 4 bases lay outside the gene matches. This CDR3 region has 15 residues. The CDR3 reads CASSLWDRGQDGYTF. The CDR3 DNA reads as TGTGCCAGCAGCTTATGGGACAGGGGGCAGGATGGCTACACCTTC.

The chain uses TRBV10-2 and TRBJ2-1; D possibly corresponds to TRBD2 (6 bases). V gave up 5 bases and J gave up 7 bases, with 18 bases separating them. This CDR3 has 15 residues. Germline V gene data show CDR1 as WSHSY and CDR2 as SAAADI. The CDR3 coding sequence is TGCGCCAGCAGTTACGGCGGGACCGAGCTAAATGAGCAGTTCTTC. It is translated as CASSYGGTELNEQFF.

This clone was counted a few times. The genes are TRBV2 and TRBJ1-3; perhaps TRBD1 as D (6 bases). This CDR3 contains 16 residues. With 6 bases removed from V and 2 bases from J, the gap between germline ends came to 17 bases. Per germline, CDR1 SNHLY and CDR2 FYNNEI. In DNA form, the CDR3 reads TGTGCCAGCAGAACCTCCGGGACACGGGCTGGAAACACCATATATTTT. Translating it yields CASRTSGTRAGNTIYF.

This sequence joins TRBV18 and TRBJ2-7, with D possibly being TRBD2 (6 bases). Between the trimmed V and J ends, which lost 3 bases and 5 bases, there was a span of 14 bases. Germline-derived CDR1 and CDR2 are KGHSH and LQKENI. This CDR3 has 14 residues. In DNA form, the CDR3 reads TGTGCCAGCTCACCCTTCGGAGGGCGGGACGAGCAGTACTTC. Translation gives CASSPFGGRDEQYF.

The chain has TRBV3-1 (or the pseudogene TRBV3-2) and TRBJ2-3, with a weak D call TRBD2 (5 bases). Trimming shortened V by 4 bases and J by 2 bases, and 10 bases separated the two germline ends. Per the germline V gene, CDR1 is LGHDT and CDR2 is YNNKEL (reference sequence). The CDR3 has 14 residues. CDR3 amino acids: CASSLGLSTDTQYF. CDR3 sequence (DNA): TGTGCCAGCAGCCTCGGACTTTCCACAGATACGCAGTATTTT.

The chain is built from TRBV9 and TRBJ1-1, with a weak D call TRBD1 (6 bases). The CDR3 runs 15 residues. Looked up from germline, CDR1 is SGDLS and CDR2 is YYNGEE. The V end lost 0 bases, the J end lost 0 bases, and 9 bases lay between the germline ends. The DNA for the CDR3 is TGTGCCAGCAGCGTAGCTCACAGGGTGAACACTGAAGCTTTCTTT. Residues: CASSVAHRVNTEAFF.

The chain uses TRBV7-8 and TRBJ1-5; a weak D match, TRBD1 (5 bases). In germline, CDR1 is SGHVS, CDR2 FQNEAQ. There are 14 residues in the CDR3. Trimming shortened V by 1 base and J by 8 bases, and 12 bases separated the two germline ends. Here the CDR3 reads CASSLGTREEPQHF. The DNA of the CDR3 is TGTGCCAGCAGCTTAGGGACCAGGGAGGAGCCCCAGCATTTT.

This clone was observed a handful of times. The rearrangement joins TRBV27 to TRBJ1-2; 7 bases are a match to TRBD1. Germline CDR1 and CDR2: MNHEY and SMNVEV (reference sequence). The CDR3 extends over 14 amino acids. The V segment lost 3 bases and the J segment 5 bases; nucleotides outside the gene matches: 6. This chain's CDR3 is CASSLAGDSYGYTF. The DNA for the CDR3 is TGTGCCAGCAGTTTGGCCGGGGACAGTTATGGCTACACCTTC.

V is TRBV9 and J is TRBJ1-5, with D possibly being TRBD1 (6 bases). The length of the CDR3 is 15 residues. The germline gives CDR1 SGDLS, CDR2 YYNGEE. Deletions cut 0 bases from V and 4 bases from J, with 11 bases between. The CDR3 sequence: CASSVAVTGNQPQHF. CDR3 in DNA: TGTGCCAGCAGCGTAGCTGTAACAGGGAATCAGCCCCAGCATTTT. The complete variable domain, with remaining parts taken from reference TRBV9 and TRBJ1-5, reads DSGVTQTPKHLITATGQRVTLRCSPRSGDLSVYWYQQSLDQGLQFLIQYYNGEERAKGNILERFSAQQFPDLHSELNLSSLELGDSALYFCASSVAVTGNQPQHFGDGTRLSIL.